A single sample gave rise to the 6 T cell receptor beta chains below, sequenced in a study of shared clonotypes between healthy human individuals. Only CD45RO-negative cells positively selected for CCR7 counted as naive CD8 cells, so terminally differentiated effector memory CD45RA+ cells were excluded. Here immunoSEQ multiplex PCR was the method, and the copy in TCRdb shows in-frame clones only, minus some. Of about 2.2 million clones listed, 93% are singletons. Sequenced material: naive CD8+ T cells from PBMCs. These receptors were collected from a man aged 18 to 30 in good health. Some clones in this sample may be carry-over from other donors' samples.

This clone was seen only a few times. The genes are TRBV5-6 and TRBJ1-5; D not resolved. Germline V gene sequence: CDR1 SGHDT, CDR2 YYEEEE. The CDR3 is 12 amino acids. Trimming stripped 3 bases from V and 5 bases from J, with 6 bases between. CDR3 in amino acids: CASSSGHQPQHF. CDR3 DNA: TGTGCCAGCAGCTCTGGACATCAGCCCCAGCATTTT.

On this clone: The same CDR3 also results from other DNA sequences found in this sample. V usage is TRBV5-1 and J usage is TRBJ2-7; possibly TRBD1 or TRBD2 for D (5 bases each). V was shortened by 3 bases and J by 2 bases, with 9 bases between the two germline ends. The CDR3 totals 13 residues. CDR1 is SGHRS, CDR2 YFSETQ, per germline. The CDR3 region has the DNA TGCGCCAGCAGCTCGGGACGGGCCTACGAGCAGTACTTC. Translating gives CASSSGRAYEQYF. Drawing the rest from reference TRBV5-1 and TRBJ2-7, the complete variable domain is KAGVTQTPRYLIKTRGQQVTLSCSPISGHRSVSWYQQTPGQGLQFLFEYFSETQRNKGNFPGRFSGRQFSNSRSEMNVSTLELGDSALYLCASSSGRAYEQYFGPGTRLTVT.

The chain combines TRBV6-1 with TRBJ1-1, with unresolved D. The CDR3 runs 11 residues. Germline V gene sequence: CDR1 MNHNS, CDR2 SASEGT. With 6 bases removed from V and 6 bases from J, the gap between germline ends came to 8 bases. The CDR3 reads CASRGSPEAFF. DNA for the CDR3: TGTGCCAGCAGGGGGAGCCCTGAAGCTTTCTTT.

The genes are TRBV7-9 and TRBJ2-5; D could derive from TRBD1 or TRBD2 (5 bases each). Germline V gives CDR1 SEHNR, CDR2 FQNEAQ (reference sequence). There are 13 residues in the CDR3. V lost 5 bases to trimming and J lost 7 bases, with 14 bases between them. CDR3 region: CASSDGTLRTQYF. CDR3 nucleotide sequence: TGTGCCAGCAGCGATGGGACCCTGCGGACCCAGTACTTC.

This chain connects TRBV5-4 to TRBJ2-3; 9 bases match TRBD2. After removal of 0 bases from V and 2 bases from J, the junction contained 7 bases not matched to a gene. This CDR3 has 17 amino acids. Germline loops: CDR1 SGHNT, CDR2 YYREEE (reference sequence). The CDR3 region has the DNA TGTGCCAGCAGCTTGGTTTGGCGGGAGGGTTACACAGATACGCAGTATTTT. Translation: CASSLVWREGYTDTQYF.

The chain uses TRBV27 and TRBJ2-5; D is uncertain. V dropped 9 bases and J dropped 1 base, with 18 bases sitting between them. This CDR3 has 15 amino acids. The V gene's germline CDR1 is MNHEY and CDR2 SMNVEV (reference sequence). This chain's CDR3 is CASSTIGLTQETQYF. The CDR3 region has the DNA TGTGCCAGTAGCACGATCGGGCTTACCCAAGAGACCCAGTACTTC.